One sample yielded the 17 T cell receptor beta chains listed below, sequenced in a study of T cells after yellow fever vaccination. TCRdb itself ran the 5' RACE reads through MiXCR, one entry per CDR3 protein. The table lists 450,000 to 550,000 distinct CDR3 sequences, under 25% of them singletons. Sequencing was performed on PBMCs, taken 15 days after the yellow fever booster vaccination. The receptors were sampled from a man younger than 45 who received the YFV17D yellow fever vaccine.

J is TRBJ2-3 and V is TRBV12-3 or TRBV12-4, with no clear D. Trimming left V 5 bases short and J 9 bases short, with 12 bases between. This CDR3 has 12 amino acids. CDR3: CASSTGAATQYF. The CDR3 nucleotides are TGTGCCAGCAGTACTGGTGCCGCCACGCAGTATTTT.

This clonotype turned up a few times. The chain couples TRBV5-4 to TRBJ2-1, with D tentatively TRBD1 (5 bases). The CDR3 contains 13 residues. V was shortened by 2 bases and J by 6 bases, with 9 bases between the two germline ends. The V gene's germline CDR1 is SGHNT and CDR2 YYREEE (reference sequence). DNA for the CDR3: TGTGCCAGCAGCTTAACAGGAATCAATGAGCAGTTCTTC. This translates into CASSLTGINEQFF.

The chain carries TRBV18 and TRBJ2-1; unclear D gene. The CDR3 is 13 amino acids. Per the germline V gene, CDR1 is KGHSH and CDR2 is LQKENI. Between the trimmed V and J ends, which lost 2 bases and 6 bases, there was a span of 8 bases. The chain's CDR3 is CASSPDEPNEQFF. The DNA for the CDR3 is TGTGCCAGCTCACCAGACGAGCCCAATGAGCAGTTCTTC.

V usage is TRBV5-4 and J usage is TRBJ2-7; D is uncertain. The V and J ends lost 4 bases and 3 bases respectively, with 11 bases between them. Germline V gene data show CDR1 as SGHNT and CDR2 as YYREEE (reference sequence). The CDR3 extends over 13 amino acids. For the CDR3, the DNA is TGTGCCAGCAGCCCCATGAAGGGCTACGAGCAGTACTTC. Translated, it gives CASSPMKGYEQYF. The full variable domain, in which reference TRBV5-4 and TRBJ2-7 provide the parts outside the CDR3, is ETGVTQSPTHLIKTRGQQVTLRCSSQSGHNTVSWYQQALGQGPQFIFQYYREEENGRGNFPPRFSGLQFPNYSSELNVNALELDDSALYLCASSPMKGYEQYFGPGTRLTVT.

CDR3 loop: CASSLRREGNIQYF. CDR3 in DNA: TGTGCCAGCAGCTTAAGGCGGGAGGGGAACATTCAGTACTTC. The V and J genes are TRBV7-2 and TRBJ2-4; 9 nucleotides agree with TRBD2. Unmatched junction bases numbered 3, after V lost 2 bases and J lost 7 bases. CDR1 and CDR2 from the germline V gene are SGHTA and FQGNSA. The CDR3 is 14 residues long.

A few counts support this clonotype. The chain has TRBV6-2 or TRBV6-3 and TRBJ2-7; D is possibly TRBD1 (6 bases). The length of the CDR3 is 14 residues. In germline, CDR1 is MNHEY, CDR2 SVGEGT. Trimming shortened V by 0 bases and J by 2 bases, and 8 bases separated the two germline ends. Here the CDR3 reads CASSYSGQTYEQYF. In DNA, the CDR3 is TGTGCCAGCAGTTACTCCGGACAGACCTACGAGCAGTACTTC.

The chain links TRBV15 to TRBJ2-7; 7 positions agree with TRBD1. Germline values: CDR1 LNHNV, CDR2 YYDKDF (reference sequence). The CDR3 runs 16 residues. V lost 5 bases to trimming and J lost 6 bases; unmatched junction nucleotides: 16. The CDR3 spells CATSVAFRGNPTEQYF. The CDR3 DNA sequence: TGTGCCACCAGCGTCGCCTTCAGGGGGAATCCAACCGAGCAGTACTTC. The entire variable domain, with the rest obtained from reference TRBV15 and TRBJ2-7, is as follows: DAMVIQNPRYQVTQFGKPVTLSCSQTLNHNVMYWYQQKSSQAPKLLFHYYDKDFNNEADTPDNFQSRRPNTSFCFLDIRSPGLGDTAMYLCATSVAFRGNPTEQYFGPGTRLTVT.

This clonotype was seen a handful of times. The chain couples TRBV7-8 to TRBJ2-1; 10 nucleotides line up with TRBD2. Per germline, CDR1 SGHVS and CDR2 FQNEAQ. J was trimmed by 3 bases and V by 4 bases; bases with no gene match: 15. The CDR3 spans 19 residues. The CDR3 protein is CASSSSMRLAGAHYNEQFF. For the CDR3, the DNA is TGTGCCAGCAGCTCCTCTATGCGTCTAGCGGGAGCCCACTACAATGAGCAGTTCTTC.

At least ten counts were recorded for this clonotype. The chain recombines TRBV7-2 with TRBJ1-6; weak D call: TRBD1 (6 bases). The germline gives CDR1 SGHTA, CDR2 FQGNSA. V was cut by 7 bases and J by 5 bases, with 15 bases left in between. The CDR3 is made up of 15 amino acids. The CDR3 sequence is CASTGRGADNSPLHF. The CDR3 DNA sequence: TGTGCCAGCACGGGGCGGGGGGCGGATAATTCACCCCTCCACTTT.

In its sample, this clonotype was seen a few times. The CDR3 DNA reads TGTGCCAGCAGCGCTTTAGAGCGGGGAAACTACGAGCAGTACTTC. It codes for CASSALERGNYEQYF. The J gene is TRBJ2-7, the V gene TRBV9, with 7 nucleotides matching TRBD2. The CDR3 covers 15 residues. CDR1 and CDR2 (germline): SGDLS, YYNGEE. The V segment lost 3 bases and the J segment 3 bases; nucleotides outside the gene matches: 9.

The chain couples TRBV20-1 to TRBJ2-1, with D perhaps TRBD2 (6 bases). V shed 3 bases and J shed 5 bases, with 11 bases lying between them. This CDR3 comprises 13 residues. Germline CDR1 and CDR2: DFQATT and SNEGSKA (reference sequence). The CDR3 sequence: CSASGRSHNEQFF. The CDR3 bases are TGCAGTGCTAGCGGGAGAAGCCACAATGAGCAGTTCTTC.

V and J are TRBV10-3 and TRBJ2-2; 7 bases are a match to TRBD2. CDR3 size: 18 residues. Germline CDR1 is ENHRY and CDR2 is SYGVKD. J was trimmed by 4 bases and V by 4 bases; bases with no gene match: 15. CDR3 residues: CAISVAAGAGKGTGELFF. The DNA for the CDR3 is TGTGCCATCAGTGTCGCGGCGGGAGCAGGAAAGGGCACCGGGGAGCTGTTTTTT.

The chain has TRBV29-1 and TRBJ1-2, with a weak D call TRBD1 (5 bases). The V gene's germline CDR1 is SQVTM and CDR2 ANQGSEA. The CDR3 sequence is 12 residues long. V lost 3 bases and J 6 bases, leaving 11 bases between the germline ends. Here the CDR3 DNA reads TGCAGCGTTGAGAAGGGGCTCGATGGCTACACCTTC. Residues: CSVEKGLDGYTF.

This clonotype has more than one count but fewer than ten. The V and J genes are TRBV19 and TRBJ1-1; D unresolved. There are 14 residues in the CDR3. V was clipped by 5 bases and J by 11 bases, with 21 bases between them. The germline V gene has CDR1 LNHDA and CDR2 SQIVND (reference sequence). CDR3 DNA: TGTGCCAGTAGTGCCGACTCAGGACGACAAATCGCTTTCTTT. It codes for CASSADSGRQIAFF.

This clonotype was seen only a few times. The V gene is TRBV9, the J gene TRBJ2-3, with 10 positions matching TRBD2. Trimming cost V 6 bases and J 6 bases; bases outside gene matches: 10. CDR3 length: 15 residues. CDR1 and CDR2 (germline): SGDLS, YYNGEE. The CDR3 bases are TGTGCCAGCAATGCCCTAGCGGGAGTGTGGGATACGCAGTATTTT. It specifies CASNALAGVWDTQYF.

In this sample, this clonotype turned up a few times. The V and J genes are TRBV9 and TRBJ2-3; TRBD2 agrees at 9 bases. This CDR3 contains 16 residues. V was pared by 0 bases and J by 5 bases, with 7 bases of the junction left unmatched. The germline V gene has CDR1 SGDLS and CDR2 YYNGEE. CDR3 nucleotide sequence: TGTGCCAGCAGCGTAGGGGCTAGCGGGATCGGAGATACGCAGTATTTT. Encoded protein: CASSVGASGIGDTQYF.

The CDR3 DNA reads as TGCGCCAGCTGGCGAAGGGGGCAGGAGTATGGCTACACCTTC. It translates to CASWRRGQEYGYTF. V is TRBV10-2 and J is TRBJ1-2; 7 bases map to TRBD1. This CDR3 has 14 amino acids. With V trimmed by 8 bases and J by 5 bases, 11 bases remained unmatched. From germline, CDR1 is WSHSY and CDR2 SAAADI.